The 18 T cell receptor beta chains reported below all come from one sample, sequenced in a study of blood T cell repertoires in COVID-19 (dated by TCRdb to the early 2020s). Library method: the immunoSEQ multiplex PCR assay. TCRdb took over this immuneACCESS table, retaining in-frame rearrangements with V and J assigned. Such tables are incomplete; in checked studies, under half of the missing clones stem from an unresolved V gene, and the remainder is unexplained. A total of roughly 200,000 clones appear in this sample, about 86% of them only once. The ten largest clonotypes hold roughly 25% of the sample. Sample: PBMCs or T cells enriched from blood (not recorded which). Every receptor here comes from a woman aged 35 to 49 in a cohort exposed to, infected with or recovered from COVID-19 (not recorded which).

This clone was recorded once. The CDR3 DNA reads as TGTGCCAGCAGCATGGGACTAGCGGGAGGGCACAATGAGCAGTTCTTC. The encoded protein is CASSMGLAGGHNEQFF. J is TRBJ2-1 and V is TRBV7-2, with 16 nucleotides matching TRBD2. With V trimmed by 5 bases and J by 5 bases, 3 bases remained unmatched. Germline-derived CDR1 and CDR2 are SGHTA and FQGNSA. This CDR3 has 16 amino acids.

The chain employs TRBV7-2 and TRBJ2-3, with 10 bases that match TRBD2. Trimming removed 5 bases from V and 7 bases from J; junction bases left unmatched: 12. Looked up from germline, CDR1 is SGHTA and CDR2 is FQGNSA. This CDR3 has 16 amino acids. The CDR3 here is CASSLRLAGEENTQYF. The CDR3 DNA reads TGTGCCAGCAGCCTGCGCCTAGCGGGAGAGGAAAATACGCAGTATTTT.

This chain joins TRBV10-1 and TRBJ2-1, with 8 bases identical to TRBD2. Germline-derived CDR1 and CDR2 are WNHNN and SYGVQD (reference sequence). The CDR3 sequence is 15 residues long. J was trimmed by 4 bases and V by 4 bases; bases with no gene match: 6. CDR3 nucleotides: TGCGCCAGCAGTGTTGAAGTAGCGGGGTACAATGAGCAGTTCTTC. This encodes CASSVEVAGYNEQFF.

This clone was seen a few times. V gene TRBV6-5 combines with J gene TRBJ1-3; 8 bases fit TRBD1. With V trimmed by 6 bases and J by 4 bases, 8 bases remained unmatched. Per the germline V gene, CDR1 is MNHEY and CDR2 is SVGAGI. This CDR3 is built from 15 residues. The CDR3 loop is CASSSGQVAGNTIYF. As DNA, the CDR3 is TGTGCCAGCAGCTCGGGACAGGTGGCCGGAAACACCATATATTTT.

V is TRBV7-2 and J is TRBJ2-5, with D perhaps matching TRBD2 (6 bases). CDR1 is SGHTA and CDR2 is FQGNSA in the germline V gene. This CDR3 region has 13 residues. Trimming removed 5 bases from V and 5 bases from J, with 12 bases in between. The CDR3 spells CASSPGGIETQYF. The CDR3 coding sequence is TGTGCCAGCAGCCCCGGGGGAATCGAGACCCAGTACTTC. The whole variable domain, filled in from reference TRBV7-2 and TRBJ2-5, reads GAGVSQSPSNKVTEKGKDVELRCDPISGHTALYWYRQSLGQGLEFLIYFQGNSAPDKSGLPSDRFSAERTGGSVSTLTIQRTQQEDSAVYLCASSPGGIETQYFGPGTRLLVL.

The rearrangement uses TRBV6-5 and TRBJ2-1; perhaps TRBD1 as D (6 bases). The germline V gene encodes CDR1 MNHEY and CDR2 SVGAGI. The CDR3 is 14 residues long. Trimming cost V 10 bases and J 5 bases, with 18 bases left between them. DNA of the CDR3: TGTGCCACCCCCCAGGGGCAGGAAAACAATGAGCAGTTCTTC. It yields the protein CATPQGQENNEQFF.

J is TRBJ1-4 and V is TRBV19, with D possibly matching TRBD1 (6 bases). Per the germline V gene, CDR1 is LNHDA and CDR2 is SQIVND (reference sequence). V was clipped by 3 bases and J by 8 bases, with 7 bases between them. The CDR3 loop spans 12 amino acids. CDR3 amino acids: CASSITGEKLFF. CDR3 DNA: TGTGCCAGTAGTATCACAGGGGAAAAACTGTTTTTT.

DNA for the CDR3: TGTGCCAGCCGAAAACCCGGGACAGGGGAAGCTTTCTTT. It specifies CASRKPGTGEAFF. The chain employs TRBV28 and TRBJ1-1; 9 nucleotides align to TRBD1. Germline trimming cut 8 bases from V and 8 bases from J; bases unmatched to any gene: 9. CDR3 length: 13 amino acids. From germline, CDR1 is MDHEN and CDR2 SYDVKM.

The chain combines TRBV10-3 with TRBJ1-2, with D maybe TRBD1 (5 bases). The CDR3 is 16 amino acids. In germline, CDR1 is ENHRY, CDR2 SYGVKD. V lost 7 bases and J 6 bases, leaving 24 bases between the germline ends. CDR3 in DNA: TGTGCCATCATCAATAGAACTGGGGCGGCTCTTGATGGCTACACCTTC. Its protein product is CAIINRTGAALDGYTF.

This clone was found once. This rearrangement joins TRBV6-5 to TRBJ2-5; D uncertain. CDR1 is MNHEY and CDR2 is SVGAGI in the germline V gene. Trimming removed 5 bases at V and 5 bases at J, with 12 bases between. The CDR3 is 13 residues long. The CDR3, as DNA: TGTGCCAGCAGTCCGGCGAAGCGCGAGACCCAGTACTTC. Translating gives CASSPAKRETQYF.

The chain combines TRBV7-9 with TRBJ1-1; D might be TRBD1 (6 bases). Trimming removed 2 bases at V and 10 bases at J, with 14 bases between. CDR3 length: 13 amino acids. Germline CDR1 SEHNR, CDR2 FQNEAQ (reference sequence). CDR3 amino acids: CASSLPTVTGAFF. The CDR3 DNA is TGTGCCAGCAGCTTACCGACAGTGACAGGAGCTTTCTTT.

The chain has TRBV4-1 and TRBJ2-7; D may be TRBD1 (5 bases). The CDR3 is 15 amino acids. The ends were cut back, 0 bases at V and 6 bases at J, with 15 bases in the middle. Germline V CDR1 and CDR2: MGHRA, YSYEKL. The CDR3 reads CASSQDPLGRTEQYF. The CDR3 DNA reads as TGCGCCAGCAGCCAAGACCCCCTGGGGCGTACCGAGCAGTACTTC.

V usage is TRBV27 and J usage is TRBJ1-1; D call uncertain. The CDR3 sequence is 19 residues long. V dropped 1 base and J dropped 4 bases, with 25 bases sitting between them. CDR1 and CDR2 (germline): MNHEY, SMNVEV (reference sequence). The CDR3 here is CASSLWAGVGKAPGTEAFF. The CDR3 DNA sequence: TGTGCCAGCAGTTTATGGGCCGGGGTCGGGAAAGCCCCAGGCACTGAAGCTTTCTTT.

This sequence joins TRBV5-1 and TRBJ2-1; possible D gene TRBD1, 6 bases. Germline values: CDR1 SGHRS, CDR2 YFSETQ. This CDR3 comprises 17 residues. Trimming removed 0 bases from V and 0 bases from J, with 13 bases in between. The CDR3 protein is CASSLGTGSFSYNEQFF. The CDR3 DNA reads as TGCGCCAGCAGCTTGGGTACAGGGTCCTTCTCCTACAATGAGCAGTTCTTC.

This chain joins TRBV3-1 (or the pseudogene TRBV3-2) and TRBJ2-1, with TRBD2 identical over 7 bases. Germline V gives CDR1 LGHDT, CDR2 YNNKEL (reference sequence). The CDR3 is 14 amino acids. Germline trimming cut 1 base from V and 5 bases from J; bases unmatched to any gene: 2. In nucleotides, the CDR3 is TGTGCCAGCAGCCAAGGAGGGAGGGACAATGAGCAGTTCTTC. Its translation: CASSQGGRDNEQFF.

The chain is built from TRBV6-4 and TRBJ1-1; the D gene is possibly TRBD1 (5 bases). This CDR3 region has 13 residues. V was clipped by 6 bases and J by 8 bases, with 16 bases between them. CDR1 and CDR2 (germline): MRHNA, SNTAGT. The CDR3 DNA reads as TGTGCCAGCAGCGATGGACCGGGACTCGAAGCTTTCTTT. This codes for CASSDGPGLEAFF.

The chain carries TRBV5-4 and TRBJ1-1, with D uncertain. Trimming cost V 0 bases and J 1 base, with 13 bases left between them. The CDR3 is 16 amino acids. In germline, CDR1 is SGHNT, CDR2 YYREEE (reference sequence). The CDR3 region has the DNA TGTGCCAGCAGCTTGGCCGGTAGGAGACCGAACACTGAAGCTTTCTTT. This codes for CASSLAGRRPNTEAFF.

The chain uses TRBV19 and TRBJ1-1; 9 bases align to TRBD1. V shed 10 bases and J 5 bases; nucleotides not matched to a gene: 8. This CDR3 is 13 amino acids long. Germline V gene lookup returns CDR1 LNHDA and CDR2 SQIVND (reference sequence). CDR3 in amino acids: CATWDRAGTEAFF. The CDR3 coding sequence is TGTGCCACCTGGGACAGGGCTGGGACTGAAGCTTTCTTT.